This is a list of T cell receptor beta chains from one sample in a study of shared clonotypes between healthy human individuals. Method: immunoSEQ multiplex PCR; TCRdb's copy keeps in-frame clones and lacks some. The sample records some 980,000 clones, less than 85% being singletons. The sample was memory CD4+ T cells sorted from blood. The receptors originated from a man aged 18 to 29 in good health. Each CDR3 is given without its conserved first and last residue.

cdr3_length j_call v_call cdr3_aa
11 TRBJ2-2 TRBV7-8 ASAQGNTGELF
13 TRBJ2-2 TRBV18 ASSPRGPDTGELF
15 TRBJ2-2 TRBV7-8 ASSLGGGPSNTGELF
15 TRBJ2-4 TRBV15 ATSRVGQGIAKNIQY
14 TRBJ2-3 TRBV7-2 ASSYLRGSSTDTQY
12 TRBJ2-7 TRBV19 ASSDQGRPHEQY
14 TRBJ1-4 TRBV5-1 ASRSDRDSAGEKLF
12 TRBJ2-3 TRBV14 ASSRDRASDTQY
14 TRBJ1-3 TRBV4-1 ASSQATESSGNTIY
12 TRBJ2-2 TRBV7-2 ASSLDRGAGELF
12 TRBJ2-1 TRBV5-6 ASSFPSSYNEQF